The table lists the clone carrying this TCR beta chain with a few counts. This entry is derived from a study of regulatory T cells in long-lasting Graves disease. Construction of TCR beta libraries relied on iRepertoire HTBI primers and on Arm-PCR targeting CDR3 regions. MiXCR, run by TCRdb on the multiplex PCR reads, gives a single entry per CDR3 protein. The sample carries approximately 540,000 distinct CDR3 sequences, around 12% recorded once. Time point denoted: newly diagnosed GD, antithyroid drugs for less than 3 months. The TCR library was made from RNA that had been extracted from PBMCs in TRIzol. Germline assignment: CDR1 LGHNA and CDR2 YNFKEQ. Trimming took off 4 bases at V and 6 bases at J, with 13 bases between the two ends. The CDR3 contains 13 residues. Another study also made use of these data, one on T cells in Graves' hyperthyroidism and ophthalmopathy.

The sequence was collected from a woman aged 25 to 45 with Graves disease. J is TRBJ2-7 and V is TRBV4-2; D remains unclear. The input for sequencing was peripheral blood mononuclear cells (PBMCs), taken at new diagnosis, from a patient treated with antithyroid drugs. The CDR3 DNA is TGTGCCAGCAGCCCTGTCCACGAGAGCGAGCAGTACTTC. Translated, it gives CASSPVHESEQYF.